These T cell receptor beta chains were read from a single sample in a study of T cell repertoires in cytomegalovirus infection. TCRdb reprocessed the reads via MiXCR and lists one record per CDR3 protein. The repertoire holds more than 250,000 distinct CDR3 sequences, 12% to 15% seen once, with 8.8% in the top ten. The specimen sequenced was PBMCs. The source is a human donor in good health (CMV status not recorded). Some clones in this sample may be carry-over from other donors' samples. CDR3s include the opening cysteine and the closing phenylalanine or tryptophan. D genes are given only for firm matches. Where a row states a size, it is once, few, many or the class of an expanded clone; other rows omit it.

V	J	D	size	CDR3	DNA
TRBV6-6	TRBJ2-3	TRBD2	.	CASTPLAGGTQYF	TGTGCCAGCACCCCACTAGCGGGGGGAACGCAGTATTTT
TRBV7-2	TRBJ2-3	.	few	CASSLVGSIADTQYF	TGTGCCAGCAGCTTAGTCGGGAGTATCGCAGATACGCAGTATTTT
TRBV7-2	TRBJ2-3	.	many	CASHRRDKPTDTQYF	TGTGCCAGCCACCGAAGGGACAAACCAACAGATACGCAGTATTTT
TRBV3-1	TRBJ2-6	TRBD1	few	CASSQDTTGAVANVLTF	TGTGCCAGCAGCCAAGATACGACAGGGGCTGTGGCCAACGTCCTGACTTTC
TRBV28	TRBJ2-7	TRBD2	few	CASSSPGLAGFEQYF	TGTGCCAGCAGTTCTCCGGGACTAGCGGGTTTCGAGCAGTACTTC
TRBV29-1	TRBJ2-7	.	.	CSVGLGVEQYF	TGCAGCGTTGGTCTGGGTGTCGAGCAGTACTTC
TRBV7-9	TRBJ1-1	.	many	CASSFRQLNTEAFF	TGTGCCAGCAGCTTTAGACAATTGAACACTGAAGCTTTCTTT
TRBV7-8	TRBJ1-1	.	many	CASSIGEGTEAFF	TGTGCCAGCAGTATAGGGGAGGGGACTGAAGCTTTCTTT
TRBV28	TRBJ2-3	TRBD2	.	CASSLAGSWFTDTQYF	TGTGCCAGCAGTCTAGCGGGGAGCTGGTTCACAGATACGCAGTATTTT
TRBV7-9	TRBJ2-5	TRBD2	many	CASSLVVAGLFETQYF	TGTGCCAGCAGCTTAGTGGTAGCGGGATTGTTTGAGACCCAGTACTTC
TRBV6-1	TRBJ1-4	.	many	CASRDPGANLEKLFF	TGTGCCAGCAGAGATCCGGGAGCTAATCTTGAAAAACTGTTTTTT
TRBV7-2	TRBJ1-6	.	many	CASSSDSYNSPLHF	TGTGCCAGCAGCTCGGACAGCTATAATTCACCCCTCCACTTT
TRBV20-1	TRBJ2-3	TRBD2	.	CSAPTSVSTDTQYF	TGCAGTGCCCCGACTAGCGTTAGCACAGATACGCAGTATTTT
TRBV12-3/TRBV12-4	TRBJ1-5	TRBD1	many	CASSPRQGNSNQPQHF	TGTGCCAGCAGTCCGCGACAGGGGAATAGCAATCAGCCCCAGCATTTT
TRBV7-2	TRBJ1-6	.	few	CASSRILGHTSGNSPLHF	TGTGCCAGCAGCCGAATACTCGGGCACACCTCAGGGAATTCACCCCTCCACTTT
TRBV7-8	TRBJ2-7	TRBD2	many	CASSWPTSGSSYEQYF	TGTGCCAGCAGCTGGCCGACTAGCGGTAGCTCCTACGAGCAGTACTTC
TRBV29-1	TRBJ2-3	TRBD2	.	CSVWAGVGINTQYF	TGCAGCGTGTGGGCGGGAGTCGGTATAAATACGCAGTATTTT
TRBV29-1	TRBJ1-1	.	.	CSVDRQNTEAFF	TGCAGCGTTGATAGGCAGAACACTGAAGCTTTCTTT
TRBV4-1	TRBJ2-1	.	many	CASSQTRRDEQFF	TGCGCCAGCAGCCAAACGCGTCGCGATGAGCAGTTCTTC
TRBV28	TRBJ1-1	.	.	CASTPSPVPEAFF	TGTGCCAGCACCCCGTCTCCGGTTCCTGAAGCTTTCTTT
TRBV20-1	TRBJ2-3	TRBD2	many	CSASVTSGGLTDTQYF	TGCAGTGCTAGTGTAACTAGCGGGGGGCTTACAGATACGCAGTATTTT
TRBV2	TRBJ2-4	.	few	CASSEFTGEDLAKNIQYF	TGTGCCAGCAGTGAATTTACAGGAGAGGATCTAGCCAAAAACATTCAGTACTTC
TRBV24-1	TRBJ2-3	TRBD2	few	CATSDRTSGNTDTQYF	TGTGCCACCAGTGACCGGACTAGCGGGAACACAGATACGCAGTATTTT
TRBV19	TRBJ1-6	.	once	CASRPRDKENSPLHF	TGTGCCAGTAGACCACGGGACAAAGAGAACTCACCCCTCCACTTT
TRBV4-1	TRBJ1-2	.	many	CASSQAGYGYTF	TGCGCCAGCAGCCAAGCAGGGTATGGCTACACCTTC
TRBV19	TRBJ1-5	.	many	CASDGNNQPQHF	TGTGCCAGTGATGGGAACAATCAGCCCCAGCATTTT
TRBV29-1	TRBJ1-1	.	.	CSVATELTTEAFF	TGCAGCGTCGCTACGGAGTTGACCACTGAAGCTTTCTTT
TRBV12-3/TRBV12-4	TRBJ1-5	.	few	CASSLAMGNQPQHF	TGTGCCAGCAGTTTAGCTATGGGCAATCAGCCCCAGCATTTT
TRBV27	TRBJ1-3	TRBD1	.	CASSLGQGAGNTIYF	TGTGCCAGCAGTTTGGGACAGGGGGCTGGAAACACCATATATTTT
TRBV7-9	TRBJ1-1	.	many	CASSLVVTTEAFF	TGTGCCAGCAGCTTAGTGGTGACCACTGAAGCTTTCTTT
TRBV7-3	TRBJ2-1	.	many	CASSLTGLATNEQFF	TGTGCCAGCAGCTTAACGGGGCTAGCTACGAATGAGCAGTTCTTC
TRBV6-2/TRBV6-3	TRBJ2-5	.	few	CASRLGLAGTETQYF	TGTGCCAGCAGACTGGGACTGGCGGGAACGGAGACCCAGTACTTC
TRBV12-3/TRBV12-4	TRBJ2-2	.	many	CASSLIDREQPELFF	TGTGCCAGCAGTCTAATAGACCGGGAGCAGCCGGAGCTGTTTTTT
TRBV4-3	TRBJ1-5	.	many	CASSQDWGKAIDSNQPQHF	TGCGCCAGCAGCCAAGATTGGGGGAAGGCAATTGATAGCAATCAGCCCCAGCATTTT
TRBV28	TRBJ2-7	.	many	CASTTTAVAYEQYF	TGTGCCAGCACTACCACGGCCGTAGCCTACGAGCAGTACTTC
TRBV28	TRBJ1-5	TRBD1	many	CASRRTDRAYSNQPQHF	TGTGCCAGCAGAAGAACGGACAGGGCGTATAGCAATCAGCCCCAGCATTTT
TRBV7-2	TRBJ1-5	TRBD1	many	CASSLGDRGGQPQHF	TGTGCCAGCAGCTTAGGGGACAGGGGCGGGCAGCCCCAGCATTTT
TRBV2	TRBJ2-5	TRBD2	once	CASRRPGLAETQYF	TGTGCCAGCAGGCGGCCGGGACTAGCGGAGACCCAGTACTTC
TRBV19	TRBJ2-1	TRBD2	many	CASRLAGLSNEQFF	TGTGCCAGTAGACTAGCGGGACTCAGCAATGAGCAGTTCTTC
TRBV7-9	TRBJ2-7	.	many	CASSFASVDEQYF	TGTGCCAGCAGCTTTGCTAGCGTAGACGAGCAGTACTTC
TRBV15	TRBJ1-1	TRBD1	.	CATSRAAGGRTEAFF	TGTGCCACCAGCAGAGCCGCAGGGGGACGCACTGAAGCTTTCTTT
TRBV28	TRBJ1-5	TRBD1	many	CASSPFSGGPNQPQHF	TGTGCCAGCAGCCCATTTTCAGGGGGCCCCAATCAGCCCCAGCATTTT
TRBV7-9	TRBJ1-3	.	many	CASSPGTGISGNTIYF	TGTGCCAGCAGCCCGGGGACGGGAATCTCTGGAAACACCATATATTTT
TRBV5-6	TRBJ2-2	.	few	CASSLVKGTGELFF	TGTGCCAGCAGCTTGGTGAAGGGGACCGGGGAGCTGTTTTTT
TRBV7-8	TRBJ2-5	TRBD1	many	CASSPSSGTGGETQYF	TGTGCCAGCAGCCCCAGTTCCGGGACAGGGGGGGAGACCCAGTACTTC
TRBV7-2	TRBJ2-7	.	many	CASSSNAGSYEQYF	TGTGCCAGCAGCTCGAACGCGGGAAGCTACGAGCAGTACTTC
TRBV29-1	TRBJ2-5	TRBD2	.	CSVAGLAEKTVETQYF	TGCAGCGTAGCGGGACTAGCGGAGAAGACCGTAGAGACCCAGTACTTC